This passage covers 11 T cell receptor beta chains from one sample sequenced in a study of blood T cell repertoires in COVID-19. Assay used: immunoSEQ multiplex PCR; TCRdb lists only in-frame clones, some missing. The data show 240,000 or so clones, 70% to 90% seen once. The sample was peripheral blood. These receptors came from a woman aged 25 to 39 who had recovered from COVID-19.

The chain combines TRBV29-1 with TRBJ2-1; 8 positions match TRBD1. The V gene end was trimmed by 5 bases and the J gene end by 9 bases; junction bases not matched to a gene: 6. The CDR3 sequence is 12 residues long. The V gene's germline CDR1 is SQVTM and CDR2 ANQGSEA. The CDR3 spells CSVRDRFVEQFF. The CDR3 coding sequence is TGCAGCGTTAGGGACAGGTTTGTTGAGCAGTTCTTC.

The rearrangement joins TRBV19 to TRBJ1-1, with 7 bases aligning to TRBD1. CDR3 length: 16 residues. Germline V lookup: CDR1 LNHDA, CDR2 SQIVND (reference sequence). V trimming: 2 bases; J trimming: 1 base; junction bases outside the gene matches: 7. For the CDR3, the DNA is TGTGCCAGTAGTATATCCCCGGACAGGAGGAACACTGAAGCTTTCTTT. Protein: CASSISPDRRNTEAFF.

The CDR3 coding sequence is TGTGCCAGCAGCTCCCTAACAGGGGTGAGCAATCAGCCCCAGCATTTT. Its protein product is CASSSLTGVSNQPQHF. The V gene is TRBV5-5, the J gene TRBJ1-5; TRBD1 matches at 7 bases. Germline V gives CDR1 SGHKS, CDR2 YYEKEE (reference sequence). V shed 3 bases and J 1 base; nucleotides not matched to a gene: 7. This CDR3 is 16 amino acids long.

The chain couples TRBV29-1 to TRBJ2-7, with 7 bases aligning to TRBD1. CDR3 length: 12 amino acids. The V gene's germline CDR1 is SQVTM and CDR2 ANQGSEA. V gave up 3 bases and J gave up 4 bases; unmatched junction bases: 3. The CDR3 spells CSVEVRGYEQYF. The CDR3 coding sequence is TGCAGCGTTGAGGTCAGGGGGTACGAGCAGTACTTC.

This rearrangement joins TRBV5-6 to TRBJ2-2; TRBD1 might be the D (5 bases). The V gene's germline CDR1 is SGHDT and CDR2 YYEEEE. With 3 bases removed from V and 6 bases from J, the gap between germline ends came to 9 bases. This CDR3 contains 13 residues. The CDR3 DNA is TGTGCCAGCAGCTGGGGCCCGGCCGGGGAGCTGTTTTTT. Translation: CASSWGPAGELFF.

The V and J genes are TRBV3-1 (or the pseudogene TRBV3-2) and TRBJ1-5; no definite D call. Trimming left V 0 bases short and J 4 bases short, with 4 bases between. The germline gives CDR1 LGHDT, CDR2 YNNKEL (reference sequence). The CDR3 has 13 residues. This chain's CDR3 is CASSQEQNQPQHF. The DNA for the CDR3 is TGTGCCAGCAGCCAAGAACAGAATCAGCCCCAGCATTTT.

The chain employs TRBV2 and TRBJ1-5, with D unclear. V lost 7 bases, J lost 4 bases, and 17 bases lay in between. This CDR3 has 15 residues. CDR1 and CDR2 from the germline V gene are SNHLY and FYNNEI. The CDR3 protein is CASTPRLQMNQPQHF. The CDR3 coding sequence is TGTGCCAGCACCCCCCGACTCCAGATGAATCAGCCCCAGCATTTT. The variable domain in full, completed from reference TRBV2 and TRBJ1-5, reads EPEVTQTPSHQVTQMGQEVILRCVPISNHLYFYWYRQILGQKVEFLVSFYNNEISEKSEIFDDQFSVERPDGSNFTLKIRSTKLEDSAMYFCASTPRLQMNQPQHFGDGTRLSIL.

This clone appeared once. The chain is built from TRBV29-1 and TRBJ1-1; a possible D gene is TRBD1 (5 bases). CDR3 length equals 19 residues. The germline CDR1 and CDR2 sequences are SQVTM and ANQGSEA. The ends were cut back, 0 bases at V and 3 bases at J, with 26 bases in the middle. CDR3 nucleotides: TGCAGCGTTGAAGACCTAACCGAGGACGACATAAGGGGTTACACTGAAGCTTTCTTT. Translating gives CSVEDLTEDDIRGYTEAFF.

This clone occurred once. J is TRBJ2-6 and V is TRBV7-9; 9 bases agree with TRBD1. Trimming at V came to 6 bases and at J to 0 bases, leaving 6 bases not matched to a gene. Per the germline V gene, CDR1 is SEHNR and CDR2 is FQNEAQ (reference sequence). This CDR3 has 17 amino acids. The CDR3 sequence: CASSFPGQGSGANVLTF. DNA for the CDR3: TGTGCCAGCAGTTTTCCGGGACAGGGCTCTGGGGCCAACGTCCTGACTTTC.

Many counts were recorded for this clone. The chain recombines TRBV6-1 with TRBJ2-7; D possibly corresponds to TRBD2 (5 bases). CDR3 length: 15 amino acids. The germline V and J ends were trimmed by 2 bases and 6 bases, with 17 bases remaining between them. Per germline, CDR1 MNHNS and CDR2 SASEGT. The CDR3 is CASSEWSGSGSEQYF. Here the CDR3 DNA reads TGTGCCAGCAGTGAATGGTCGGGATCGGGATCCGAGCAGTACTTC.

The chain uses TRBV18 and TRBJ1-1, with 7 bases fitting TRBD1. With V trimmed by 1 base and J by 1 base, 0 bases remained unmatched. Germline CDR1 KGHSH, CDR2 LQKENI. This CDR3 is built from 14 residues. The CDR3 reads CASSPQGANTEAFF. The CDR3 region has the DNA TGTGCCAGCTCACCACAGGGGGCGAACACTGAAGCTTTCTTT. The full variable domain, completed using reference TRBV18 and TRBJ1-1, is NAGVMQNPRHLVRRRGQEARLRCSPMKGHSHVYWYRQLPEEGLKFMVYLQKENIIDESGMPKERFSAEFPKEGPSILRIQQVVRGDSAAYFCASSPQGANTEAFFGQGTRLTVV.